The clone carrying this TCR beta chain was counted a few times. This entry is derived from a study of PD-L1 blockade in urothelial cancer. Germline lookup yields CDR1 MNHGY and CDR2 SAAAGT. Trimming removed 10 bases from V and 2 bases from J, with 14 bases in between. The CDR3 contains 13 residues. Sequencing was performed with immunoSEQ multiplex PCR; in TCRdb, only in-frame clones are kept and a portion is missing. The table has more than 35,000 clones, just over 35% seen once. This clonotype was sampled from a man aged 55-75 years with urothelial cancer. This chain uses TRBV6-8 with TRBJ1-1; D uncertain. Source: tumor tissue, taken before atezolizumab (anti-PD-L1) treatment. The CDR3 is CAIGFGGNTEAFF. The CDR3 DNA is TGTGCCATAGGTTTCGGCGGAAACACTGAAGCTTTCTTT.